What follows describes a single T cell receptor (beta chain). This CDR3 comprises 15 residues. Germline CDR1 and CDR2: MDHEN and SYDVKM. V lost 8 bases, J lost 4 bases, and 18 bases lay in between. Produced via immunoSEQ multiplex PCR; TCRdb's table is partial and in-frame only. The sample carries fewer than 50,000 clones, over 70% recorded once. This specimen comes from a study of blood T cell repertoires in COVID-19. Whole-study context: Material from acute and convalescent COVID-19 was sourced from the United States, Italy and Spain. The analysed material was cDNA or gDNA that came from T cells, B-cell-depleted T cells, or PBMCs.

The receptor comes from a man between 65 and 79 years old with acute or convalescent COVID-19. V and J are TRBV28 and TRBJ1-5; a possible D gene is TRBD1 (6 bases). Source material: peripheral blood. The CDR3 sequence is CASLGRGSRNQPQHF. For the CDR3, the DNA is TGTGCCAGCCTGGGCAGGGGTTCACGAAATCAGCCCCAGCATTTT.